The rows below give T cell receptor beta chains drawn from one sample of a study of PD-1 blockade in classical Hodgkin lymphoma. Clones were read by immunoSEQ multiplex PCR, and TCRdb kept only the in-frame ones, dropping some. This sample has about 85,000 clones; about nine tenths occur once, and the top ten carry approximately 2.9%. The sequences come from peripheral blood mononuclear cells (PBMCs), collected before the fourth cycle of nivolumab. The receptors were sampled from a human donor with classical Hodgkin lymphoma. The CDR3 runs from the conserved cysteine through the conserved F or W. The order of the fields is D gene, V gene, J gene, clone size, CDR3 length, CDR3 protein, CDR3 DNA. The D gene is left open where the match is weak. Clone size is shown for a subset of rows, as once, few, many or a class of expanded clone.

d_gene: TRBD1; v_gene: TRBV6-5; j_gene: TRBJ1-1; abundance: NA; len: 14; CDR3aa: CASSRNTGETEAFF; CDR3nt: TGTGCCAGCAGCCGAAATACAGGGGAGACTGAAGCTTTCTTT
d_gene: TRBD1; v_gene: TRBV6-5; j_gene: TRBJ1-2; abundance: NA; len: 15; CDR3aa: CASSSSGTVEYGYTF; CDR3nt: TGTGCCAGCAGTTCCTCCGGGACAGTTGAATATGGCTACACCTTC
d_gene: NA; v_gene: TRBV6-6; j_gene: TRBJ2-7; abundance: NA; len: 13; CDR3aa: CASSYPGLYEQYF; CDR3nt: TGTGCCAGCAGTTATCCCGGGTTATACGAGCAGTACTTC
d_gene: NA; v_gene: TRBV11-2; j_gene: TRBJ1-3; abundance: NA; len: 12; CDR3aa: CASSLPGNTIYF; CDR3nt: TGTGCCAGCAGCTTACCTGGAAACACCATATATTTT
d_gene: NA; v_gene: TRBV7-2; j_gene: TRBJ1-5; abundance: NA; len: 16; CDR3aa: CASSLAGPYSNQPQHF; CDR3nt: TGTGCCAGCAGCTTAGCGGGCCCGTATAGCAATCAGCCCCAGCATTTT
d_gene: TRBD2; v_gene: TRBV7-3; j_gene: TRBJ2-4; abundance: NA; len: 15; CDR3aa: CASSLKLAGGYIQYF; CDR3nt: TGTGCCAGCAGCCTGAAGCTAGCGGGGGGTTACATTCAGTACTTC
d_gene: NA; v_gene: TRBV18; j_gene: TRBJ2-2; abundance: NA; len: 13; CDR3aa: CASSSSPTGELFF; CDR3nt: TGTGCCAGCTCAAGTTCCCCCACCGGGGAGCTGTTTTTT
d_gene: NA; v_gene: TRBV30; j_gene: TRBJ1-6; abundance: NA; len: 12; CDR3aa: CAWSAGARYVRF; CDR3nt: TGTGCCTGGAGTGCCGGCGCCCGGTACGTTCGCTTT
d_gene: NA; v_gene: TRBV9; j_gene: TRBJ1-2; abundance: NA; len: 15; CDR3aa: CASSVDTGKSYGYTF; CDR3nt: TGTGCCAGCAGCGTAGATACAGGGAAATCTTATGGCTACACCTTC
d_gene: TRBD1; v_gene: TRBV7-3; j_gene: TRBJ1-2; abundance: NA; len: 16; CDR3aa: CASSLNPSGQGGGYTF; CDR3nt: TGTGCCAGCAGCTTAAACCCCTCCGGACAGGGCGGTGGCTACACCTTC
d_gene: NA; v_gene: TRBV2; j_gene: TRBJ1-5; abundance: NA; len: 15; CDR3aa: CASSEEPGLNQPQHF; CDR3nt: TGTGCCAGCAGTGAAGAGCCAGGGCTTAATCAGCCCCAGCATTTT
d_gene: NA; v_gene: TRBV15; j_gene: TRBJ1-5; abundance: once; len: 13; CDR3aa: CATSRDRDQPQHF; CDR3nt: TGTGCCACCAGCAGAGATCGAGATCAGCCCCAGCATTTT
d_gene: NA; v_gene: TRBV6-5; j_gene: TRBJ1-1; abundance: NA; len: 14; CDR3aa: CASSQGRVNTEAFF; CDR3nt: TGTGCCAGCAGTCAGGGGCGGGTGAACACTGAAGCTTTCTTT
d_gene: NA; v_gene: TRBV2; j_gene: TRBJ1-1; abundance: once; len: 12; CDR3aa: CASSDYRTEAFF; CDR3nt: TGTGCCAGCAGTGACTATCGCACTGAAGCTTTCTTT
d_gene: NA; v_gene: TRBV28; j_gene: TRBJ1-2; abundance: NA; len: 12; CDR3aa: CASRDGAGGYTF; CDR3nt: TGTGCCAGCAGGGACGGCGCTGGTGGCTACACCTTC
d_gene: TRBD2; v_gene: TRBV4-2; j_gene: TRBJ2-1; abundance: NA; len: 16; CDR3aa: CAEAGTSGGRSSEQFF; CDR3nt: TGTGCCGAGGCGGGGACTAGCGGGGGGAGGTCTTCTGAGCAGTTCTTC